This is a list of T cell receptor beta chains from one sample in a study of T cell responses to AZD1222 COVID-19 vaccine. TCRdb's table, derived via immunoSEQ multiplex PCR, lists solely in-frame clones and lacks some. The sample contains about 57,000 clones, approximately 83% of which appear only once. The sample was peripheral blood, taken on day 0 of AZD1222 vaccination. These receptors originate from an adult in good health. Both conserved end residues are part of each CDR3. D genes are given only for firm matches. The size field is filled for only some rows; it gives once, few, many or a size class.

v_call: TRBV2
clone_size: few
j_call: TRBJ1-1
d_call: .
cdr3_nt: TGTGCCAGCCGCATAAGCATGAACACTGAAGCTTTCTTT
cdr3_aa: CASRISMNTEAFF

v_call: TRBV7-2
clone_size: .
j_call: TRBJ2-5
d_call: TRBD2
cdr3_nt: TGTGCCAGCAGCCCAGTAGCGGGGGACCAAAGGTACCAGTACTTC
cdr3_aa: CASSPVAGDQRYQYF

v_call: TRBV20-1
clone_size: .
j_call: TRBJ1-5
d_call: .
cdr3_nt: TGCAGTGCTAGTGAAGATCAGCCCCAGCATTTT
cdr3_aa: CSASEDQPQHF

v_call: TRBV9
clone_size: few
j_call: TRBJ2-7
d_call: .
cdr3_nt: TGTGCCAGCAGCGTAGGGGTCCCCAGCTGGGAGCAGTACTTC
cdr3_aa: CASSVGVPSWEQYF

v_call: TRBV10-3
clone_size: .
j_call: TRBJ1-4
d_call: .
cdr3_nt: TGTGCCATCAGTGAGGGCAGAGAAAAACTGTTTTTT
cdr3_aa: CAISEGREKLFF

v_call: TRBV1
clone_size: .
j_call: TRBJ2-2
d_call: .
cdr3_nt: TGCACCAGCAGCCAAGATCGGGCTAGCGGGGGGGCCTACTTAAACAACGGGGAGCTGTTTTTT
cdr3_aa: CTSSQDRASGGAYLNNGELFF

v_call: TRBV15
clone_size: once
j_call: TRBJ1-3
d_call: .
cdr3_nt: TGTGCCACCAGCAGTTGGTCTCCTGGAAACACCATATATTTT
cdr3_aa: CATSSWSPGNTIYF

v_call: TRBV2
clone_size: .
j_call: TRBJ1-6
d_call: .
cdr3_nt: TGTGCCAGCAATGAGGGATCTTATAATTCACCCCTCCACTTT
cdr3_aa: CASNEGSYNSPLHF

v_call: TRBV14
clone_size: .
j_call: TRBJ2-7
d_call: TRBD2
cdr3_nt: TGTGCCAGCAGCCGCCAGCGGGGACCCTACGAGCAGTACTTC
cdr3_aa: CASSRQRGPYEQYF

v_call: TRBV7-2
clone_size: .
j_call: TRBJ1-5
d_call: .
cdr3_nt: TGTGCCAGCAGCGTAGGGGGATGGGACAATCAGCCCCAGCATTTT
cdr3_aa: CASSVGGWDNQPQHF

v_call: TRBV6-5
clone_size: .
j_call: TRBJ2-5
d_call: .
cdr3_nt: TGTGCCAGCAGTCAACAGTGGAAAGAGACCCAGTACTTC
cdr3_aa: CASSQQWKETQYF

v_call: TRBV29-1
clone_size: .
j_call: TRBJ2-7
d_call: TRBD1
cdr3_nt: TGCAGCGTCCCCGGGACAGCATCCTACGAGCAGTACTTC
cdr3_aa: CSVPGTASYEQYF

v_call: TRBV18
clone_size: .
j_call: TRBJ1-6
d_call: .
cdr3_nt: TGTGCCAGCTCGCGAGGAGCGGACCCCGGGGTGTCACCCCTCCACTTT
cdr3_aa: CASSRGADPGVSPLHF

v_call: TRBV25-1
clone_size: .
j_call: TRBJ1-6
d_call: TRBD1
cdr3_nt: TGTGCCAGCAGTCTTTACAGGGGGGCCCTCCACTTT
cdr3_aa: CASSLYRGALHF

v_call: TRBV9
clone_size: .
j_call: TRBJ2-3
d_call: .
cdr3_nt: TGTGCCAGCAGCCTCACAGATACGCAGTATTTT
cdr3_aa: CASSLTDTQYF

v_call: TRBV7-9
clone_size: .
j_call: TRBJ1-6
d_call: TRBD1
cdr3_nt: TGTGCCAGCAGCTCCCCAGGGGGCCAGGATAATTCACCCCTCCACTTT
cdr3_aa: CASSSPGGQDNSPLHF

v_call: TRBV5-1
clone_size: once
j_call: TRBJ1-2
d_call: .
cdr3_nt: TGCGCCAGCAGCTTCACAGCCTTTCCCTATGGCTACACCTTC
cdr3_aa: CASSFTAFPYGYTF